This entry lists 2 T cell receptor beta chains sequenced from one sample in a study of blood T cell repertoires in COVID-19. Method: immunoSEQ multiplex PCR; TCRdb's copy keeps in-frame clones and lacks some. The profile shows under 250,000 clones, around 81% of them singletons. The sequencing sample was made of peripheral blood. These receptors were collected from a woman in her seventies with acute or convalescent COVID-19.

The genes are TRBV9 and TRBJ1-3; D is unclear. CDR1 and CDR2 (germline): SGDLS, YYNGEE. V gave up 4 bases and J gave up 2 bases, with 7 bases separating them. CDR3 length: 13 amino acids. The CDR3, as DNA: TGTGCCAGCAGCCCTACCCCTGGAAACACCATATATTTT. Translating gives CASSPTPGNTIYF.

The V and J genes are TRBV20-1 and TRBJ2-2; 10 bases align to TRBD1. The trim removed 3 bases at V and 8 bases at J, leaving 9 bases unmatched. CDR1 and CDR2 (germline): DFQATT, SNEGSKA (reference sequence). The CDR3 consists of 15 residues. The CDR3 nucleotides read TGCAGTGCTAGTCCCGACAGGGGGCGCGGTGGGGAGCTGTTTTTT. Translation gives CSASPDRGRGGELFF.